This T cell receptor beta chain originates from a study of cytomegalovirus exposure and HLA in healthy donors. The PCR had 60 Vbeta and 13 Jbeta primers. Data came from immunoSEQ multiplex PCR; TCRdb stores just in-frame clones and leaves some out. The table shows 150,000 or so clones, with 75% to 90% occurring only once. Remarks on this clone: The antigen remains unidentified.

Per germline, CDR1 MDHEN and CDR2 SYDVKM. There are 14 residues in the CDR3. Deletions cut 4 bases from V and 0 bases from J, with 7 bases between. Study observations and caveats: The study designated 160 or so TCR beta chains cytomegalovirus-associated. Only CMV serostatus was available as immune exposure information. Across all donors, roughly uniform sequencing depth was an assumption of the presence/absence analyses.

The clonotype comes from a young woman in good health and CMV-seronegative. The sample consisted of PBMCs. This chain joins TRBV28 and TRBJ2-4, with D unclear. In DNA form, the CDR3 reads TGTGCCAGCAGTTCCAGCGTAGCCAAAAACATTCAGTACTTC. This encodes CASSSSVAKNIQYF. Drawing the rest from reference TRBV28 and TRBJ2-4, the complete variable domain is DVKVTQSSRYLVKRTGEKVFLECVQDMDHENMFWYRQDPGLGLRLIYFSYDVKMKEKGDIPEGYSVSREKKERFSLILESASTNQTSMYLCASSSSVAKNIQYFGAGTRLSVL.